Listed here are 26 T cell receptor beta chains from one sample, sequenced in a study of CD8 T cells in ankylosing spondylitis. Study-wide points: A motif of eight highly homologous TCR beta variants was seen as apparently characteristic of ankylosing spondylitis blood.

The antigens these receptors bind are not known. One entry per CDR3 protein results from TCRdb running MiXCR on the 5' RACE reads. The sample has 700,000 or so distinct CDR3 sequences, over 15% seen once; the top ten hold under 20%. What was sequenced was blood, either unsorted or a sorted T cell fraction (not recorded which). These receptors all stem from a male donor with ankylosing spondylitis.

V usage is TRBV25-1 and J usage is TRBJ1-1, with D hard to call. Per germline, CDR1 MGHDK and CDR2 SYGVNS. This CDR3 comprises 15 residues. V shed 2 bases and J shed 0 bases, with 10 bases lying between them. The DNA for the CDR3 is TGTGCCAGCAGTGAAGTTGGCAATTTGAACACTGAAGCTTTCTTT. This gives the protein CASSEVGNLNTEAFF.

This clonotype was detected a few times. The chain combines TRBV7-8 with TRBJ2-2; TRBD1 matches 9 bases. CDR3 length: 16 amino acids. Per germline, CDR1 SGHVS and CDR2 FQNEAQ. J lost 6 bases, V lost 4 bases, and 9 bases had no gene match. CDR3 bases: TGTGCCAGCAGCTCCGGGACAGGGACGAGGGCCGGGGAGCTGTTTTTT. Protein product: CASSSGTGTRAGELFF.

The V gene is TRBV3-1, the J gene TRBJ1-6; D ambiguous. The CDR3 has 13 amino acids. The germline V and J ends were trimmed by 5 bases and 7 bases, with 9 bases remaining between them. Looked up from germline, CDR1 is LGHDT and CDR2 is YNNKEL (reference sequence). The CDR3 is CASSETGNSPLHF. The CDR3 nucleotides are TGTGCCAGCAGCGAGACCGGGAATTCACCCCTCCACTTT.

V gene TRBV12-3 or TRBV12-4 combines with J gene TRBJ2-3; the D gene is possibly TRBD2 (6 bases). The CDR3 has 15 residues. With 5 bases removed from V and 8 bases from J, the gap between germline ends came to 20 bases. The CDR3 nucleotides read TGTGCCAGCAGTCCCACGGGACTCATGAGGCTTACGCAGTATTTT. This gives the protein CASSPTGLMRLTQYF.

This chain links TRBV20-1 with TRBJ2-2; maybe TRBD2 (7 bases). The CDR3 sequence is 13 residues long. V was clipped by 6 bases and J by 2 bases, with 10 bases between them. From germline, CDR1 is DFQATT and CDR2 SNEGSKA (reference sequence). For the CDR3, the DNA is TGCAGTGCCGGGGGGCCTAACACCGGGGAGCTGTTTTTT. Translating gives CSAGGPNTGELFF.

There are a few counts of this clonotype. The V call is TRBV27, the J call TRBJ1-5; D perhaps matches TRBD1 (6 bases). V was cut by 4 bases and J by 7 bases, with 17 bases left in between. This CDR3 region has 15 residues. Per germline, CDR1 MNHEY and CDR2 SMNVEV (reference sequence). CDR3 DNA sequence: TGTGCCAGCAGTTCCCTCCCCCGGGGGGCGCAGCCCCAGCATTTT. Residues: CASSSLPRGAQPQHF.

V usage is TRBV6-2 or TRBV6-3 and J usage is TRBJ1-1; D is unclear. Germline values: CDR1 MNHEY, CDR2 SVGEGT. The CDR3 runs to 11 residues. V lost 8 bases, J lost 5 bases, and 9 bases lay in between. The DNA for the CDR3 is TGTGCCAGCCGTGCGGTAACTGAAGCTTTCTTT. Translating gives CASRAVTEAFF.

The rearrangement joins TRBV5-1 to TRBJ2-7; 7 positions match TRBD2. There are 15 residues in the CDR3. Unmatched junction bases numbered 14, after V lost 4 bases and J lost 7 bases. CDR1 is SGHRS, CDR2 YFSETQ, per germline. The CDR3 is CASSGGDLWEGEQYF. As DNA, the CDR3 is TGCGCCAGCAGCGGGGGGGATCTCTGGGAAGGGGAGCAGTACTTC.

J is TRBJ1-2 and V is TRBV7-9; unclear D gene. Trimming took 5 bases from V and 3 from J, leaving 16 bases between them. Looked up from germline, CDR1 is SEHNR and CDR2 is FQNEAQ (reference sequence). The CDR3 spans 15 residues. DNA of the CDR3: TGTGCCAGCAGCCCACTCAGAGAACTCCACTATGGCTACACCTTC. It yields the protein CASSPLRELHYGYTF.

This clonotype was counted between two and nine times. The chain uses TRBV18 and TRBJ2-7, with TRBD1 matching 7 bases. The germline V gene has CDR1 KGHSH and CDR2 LQKENI. The CDR3 has 15 amino acids. V lost 2 bases and J lost 4; bases outside the gene matches: 8. The CDR3 loop reads CASSPTTGNGYEQYF. CDR3 DNA sequence: TGTGCCAGCTCACCAACGACAGGGAACGGTTACGAGCAGTACTTC.

This clonotype has just a few counts. V and J are TRBV12-3 or TRBV12-4 and TRBJ2-7, with a tentative D call TRBD2 (5 bases). Trimming cost V 2 bases and J 2 bases, with 13 bases left between them. CDR3 length: 15 residues. The CDR3, as DNA: TGTGCCAGCAGTTTAAGCCAGCGGCAAACCTACGAGCAGTACTTC. Translated: CASSLSQRQTYEQYF.

This clonotype occurred a few times. The chain is built from TRBV6-5 and TRBJ2-2; perhaps TRBD1 as D (6 bases). The CDR3 runs 15 residues. Germline CDR1 and CDR2: MNHEY and SVGAGI. Trimming pared 0 bases from V and 6 bases from J, leaving 11 bases between. The CDR3, as DNA: TGTGCCAGCAGTTACTCAGACAGGCTCTCCGGGGAGCTGTTTTTT. This translates into CASSYSDRLSGELFF.

The gene calls are TRBV12-3 or TRBV12-4 and TRBJ2-3, with a possible D match to TRBD2 (7 bases). The CDR3 has 14 amino acids. V shed 3 bases and J shed 4 bases, with 11 bases lying between them. CDR3 nucleotides: TGTGCCAGCAGTTTGGACAGCGGGGCAGATACGCAGTATTTT. It specifies CASSLDSGADTQYF.

The chain recombines TRBV20-1 with TRBJ1-4, with D uncertain. This CDR3 comprises 12 residues. Trimming took 3 bases from V and 7 from J, leaving 9 bases between them. The germline CDR1 and CDR2 sequences are DFQATT and SNEGSKA (reference sequence). This CDR3 is CSASNLAEKLFF. CDR3 bases: TGCAGTGCTAGTAACCTTGCTGAAAAACTGTTTTTT.

This chain connects TRBV15 to TRBJ2-7; TRBD1 aligns across 9 bases. Unmatched junction bases numbered 3, after V lost 0 bases and J lost 3 bases. Germline V lookup: CDR1 LNHNV, CDR2 YYDKDF (reference sequence). The CDR3 consists of 15 residues. CDR3 sequence reads: CATSREEGQGYEQYF. The CDR3 DNA follows: TGTGCCACCAGCAGAGAGGAGGGACAGGGCTACGAGCAGTACTTC.

In its sample, this clonotype was seen a few times. The gene calls are TRBV28 and TRBJ2-2; TRBD1 aligns across 9 bases. Germline values: CDR1 MDHEN, CDR2 SYDVKM. The ends lost 4 bases at V and 4 bases at J; junction bases unmatched: 10. The CDR3 spans 17 residues. The CDR3 nucleotides are TGTGCCAGCAGTTCACCACAGGGGGCTTCGAGCACCGGGGAGCTGTTTTTT. Translation gives CASSSPQGASSTGELFF. The full variable domain, completed using reference TRBV28 and TRBJ2-2, is DVKVTQSSRYLVKRTGEKVFLECVQDMDHENMFWYRQDPGLGLRLIYFSYDVKMKEKGDIPEGYSVSREKKERFSLILESASTNQTSMYLCASSSPQGASSTGELFFGEGSRLTVL.

The J gene is TRBJ1-5, the V gene TRBV18; no firm D call. Germline CDR1 and CDR2: KGHSH and LQKENI. The CDR3 spans 14 residues. Trimming removed 3 bases at V and 3 bases at J, with 9 bases between. The CDR3 loop is CASSPYKDNQPQHF. The DNA of the CDR3 is TGTGCCAGCTCACCCTATAAGGACAATCAGCCCCAGCATTTT.

This clonotype appeared many times. V is TRBV20-1 and J is TRBJ2-2; D uncertain. This CDR3 is 14 amino acids long. Germline CDR1 is DFQATT and CDR2 is SNEGSKA (reference sequence). The V end was cut by 3 bases, the J end by 0 bases, with 8 bases between. CDR3 residues: CSASGSSNTGELFF. In DNA, the CDR3 is TGCAGTGCTAGCGGCAGCTCGAACACCGGGGAGCTGTTTTTT.

V is TRBV19 and J is TRBJ1-2, with TRBD1 matching over 7 bases. The CDR3 runs 14 residues. Germline-derived CDR1 and CDR2 are LNHDA and SQIVND (reference sequence). V was pared by 6 bases and J by 2 bases, with 6 bases of the junction left unmatched. The CDR3 sequence is CASSGTEPNYGYTF. The CDR3 DNA reads TGTGCCAGTAGCGGGACAGAACCAAACTATGGCTACACCTTC.

This clonotype has a handful of counts. The chain has TRBV29-1 and TRBJ2-7, with unresolved D. CDR3 size: 12 residues. Trimming took off 0 bases at V and 3 bases at J, with 6 bases between the two ends. Germline V gene data show CDR1 as SQVTM and CDR2 as ANQGSEA. The CDR3 here is CSVEDRLYEQYF. The CDR3 region has the DNA TGCAGCGTTGAAGACAGGCTCTACGAGCAGTACTTC.

This clonotype turned up a few times. This sequence joins TRBV4-1 and TRBJ2-1; D may be TRBD1 (6 bases). Germline V gene data show CDR1 as MGHRA and CDR2 as YSYEKL. CDR3 size: 17 residues. Trimming shortened V by 0 bases and J by 9 bases, and 21 bases separated the two germline ends. This CDR3 is CASSQEGKTQGSGEQFF. Written as DNA, the CDR3 is TGCGCCAGCAGCCAAGAAGGTAAAACCCAGGGGTCGGGTGAGCAGTTCTTC.

This clonotype was detected only a few times. The chain has TRBV7-8 and TRBJ2-3; unclear D gene. V dropped 1 base and J dropped 4 bases, with 12 bases sitting between them. In germline, CDR1 is SGHVS, CDR2 FQNEAQ. The length of the CDR3 is 15 residues. CDR3 DNA sequence: TGTGCCAGCAGCTTAGGGGGTGCGTTCGCAGATACGCAGTATTTT. Translated, it gives CASSLGGAFADTQYF.

The rearrangement links TRBV6-2 or TRBV6-3 to TRBJ2-7, with 8 bases matching TRBD2. Losses at the gene ends were 3 bases for V and 3 bases for J; bases not matched to a gene: 7. Germline values: CDR1 MNHEY, CDR2 SVGEGT. The CDR3 sequence is 15 residues long. CDR3 loop: CASSYVLGTSYEQYF. The CDR3 bases are TGTGCCAGCAGTTATGTGCTGGGGACTAGCTACGAGCAGTACTTC.

This clonotype was observed a handful of times. The gene calls are TRBV9 and TRBJ2-3; D perhaps matches TRBD1 (6 bases). The length of the CDR3 is 14 residues. V was pared by 4 bases and J by 4 bases, with 13 bases between. Germline V gene lookup returns CDR1 SGDLS and CDR2 YYNGEE. In DNA form, the CDR3 reads TGTGCCAGCAGCCCCAGGGGATTAGCAGATACGCAGTATTTT. Amino acid sequence: CASSPRGLADTQYF. Full variable domain (remainder filled in from reference TRBV9 and TRBJ2-3): DSGVTQTPKHLITATGQRVTLRCSPRSGDLSVYWYQQSLDQGLQFLIQYYNGEERAKGNILERFSAQQFPDLHSELNLSSLELGDSALYFCASSPRGLADTQYFGPGTRLTVL.

This clonotype appeared a few times. CDR3 region: CASSSFTSGGYEQYF. The CDR3 DNA is TGTGCCAGCAGCTCTTTCACTAGCGGGGGCTACGAGCAGTACTTC. The chain couples TRBV7-9 to TRBJ2-7, with 11 nucleotides matching TRBD2. From germline, CDR1 is SEHNR and CDR2 FQNEAQ (reference sequence). J was trimmed by 3 bases and V by 4 bases; bases with no gene match: 5. The CDR3 spans 15 residues.

The genes are TRBV7-9 and TRBJ2-3, with TRBD2 identical over 11 bases. The germline V gene has CDR1 SEHNR and CDR2 FQNEAQ (reference sequence). The CDR3 contains 12 residues. With V trimmed by 3 bases and J by 14 bases, 4 bases remained unmatched. The CDR3: CASSLGLAEGYF. CDR3 coding DNA: TGTGCCAGCAGCTTGGGACTAGCGGAGGGGTATTTT.